This T cell receptor (beta chain) came from a study of blood T cell repertoires in COVID-19. In the study overall: COVID-19 samples, acute and convalescent, were from the United States, Italy and Spain. From T cells, B-cell-depleted T cells, or PBMCs came the material, which was cDNA or gDNA.

Recruited during active infection, patients (from Seattle) were subsequently followed longitudinally. The authors' processing: Estimation of nucleated cell counts relied on the amplification of reference gene primers. This table comes from immunoSEQ multiplex PCR, and its TCRdb copy is limited to in-frame clones, with some not included. Clone size and V and J calls were adopted from that table, with D and trimming inferred from the DNA. This table holds about 350,000 clones, 88% found once. Trimming took off 3 bases at V and 1 base at J, with 10 bases between the two ends. Germline lookup yields CDR1 SGHTS and CDR2 YDEGEE. CDR3 length: 14 amino acids.

Sequenced: peripheral blood. This clonotype was sampled from a woman in her 70s with COVID-19, enrolled during active disease. V is TRBV5-8 and J is TRBJ1-2, with D possibly matching TRBD1 (5 bases). The CDR3 region is CASSWGDFNYGYTF. In nucleotides, the CDR3 is TGTGCCAGCAGCTGGGGGGATTTTAACTATGGCTACACCTTC.